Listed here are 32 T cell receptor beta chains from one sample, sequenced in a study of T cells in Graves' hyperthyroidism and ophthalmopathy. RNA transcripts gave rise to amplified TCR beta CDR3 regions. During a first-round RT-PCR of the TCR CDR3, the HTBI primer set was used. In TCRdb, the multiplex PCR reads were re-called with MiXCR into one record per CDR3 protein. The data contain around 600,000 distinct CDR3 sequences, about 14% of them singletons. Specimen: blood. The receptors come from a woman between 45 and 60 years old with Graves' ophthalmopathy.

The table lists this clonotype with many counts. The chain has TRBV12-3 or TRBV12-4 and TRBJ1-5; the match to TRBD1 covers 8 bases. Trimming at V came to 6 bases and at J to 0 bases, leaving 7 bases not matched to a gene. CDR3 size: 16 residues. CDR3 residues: CASRRGTGLSNQPQHF. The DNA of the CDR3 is TGTGCCAGCAGACGTGGGACAGGTCTTAGCAATCAGCCCCAGCATTTT.

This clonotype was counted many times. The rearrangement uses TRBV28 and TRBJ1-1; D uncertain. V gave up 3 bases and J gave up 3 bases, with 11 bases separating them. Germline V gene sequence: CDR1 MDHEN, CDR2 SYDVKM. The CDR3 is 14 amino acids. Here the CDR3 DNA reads TGTGCCAGCAGTTTTATCAGGACGGACACTGAAGCTTTCTTT. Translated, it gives CASSFIRTDTEAFF.

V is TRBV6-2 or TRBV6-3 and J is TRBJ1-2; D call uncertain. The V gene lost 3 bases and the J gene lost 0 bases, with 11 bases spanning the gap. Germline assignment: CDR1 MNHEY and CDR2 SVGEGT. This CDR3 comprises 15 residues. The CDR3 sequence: CASSYFVTANYGYTF. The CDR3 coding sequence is TGTGCCAGCAGTTATTTCGTAACAGCTAACTATGGCTACACCTTC.

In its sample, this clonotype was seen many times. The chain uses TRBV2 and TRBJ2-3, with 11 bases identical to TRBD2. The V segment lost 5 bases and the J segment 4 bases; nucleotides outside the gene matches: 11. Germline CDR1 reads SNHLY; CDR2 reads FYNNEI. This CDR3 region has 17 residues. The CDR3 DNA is TGTGCCAGCAGTTTTACCGAACTAGCGGGAGCGCCAGATACGCAGTATTTT. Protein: CASSFTELAGAPDTQYF.

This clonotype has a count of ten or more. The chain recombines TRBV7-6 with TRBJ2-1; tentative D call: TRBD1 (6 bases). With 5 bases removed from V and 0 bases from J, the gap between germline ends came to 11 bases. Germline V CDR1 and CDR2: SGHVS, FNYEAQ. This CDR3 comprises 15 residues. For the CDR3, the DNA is TGTGCCAGCAGCCGACAGGAGAGCTCCTACAATGAGCAGTTCTTC. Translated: CASSRQESSYNEQFF.

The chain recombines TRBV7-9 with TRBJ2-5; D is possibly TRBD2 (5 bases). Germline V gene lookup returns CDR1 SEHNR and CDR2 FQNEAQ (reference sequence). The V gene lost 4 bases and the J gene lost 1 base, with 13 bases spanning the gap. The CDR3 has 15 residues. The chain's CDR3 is CASSYLRGTQETQYF. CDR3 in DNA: TGTGCCAGCAGCTACCTCCGGGGAACCCAAGAGACCCAGTACTTC.

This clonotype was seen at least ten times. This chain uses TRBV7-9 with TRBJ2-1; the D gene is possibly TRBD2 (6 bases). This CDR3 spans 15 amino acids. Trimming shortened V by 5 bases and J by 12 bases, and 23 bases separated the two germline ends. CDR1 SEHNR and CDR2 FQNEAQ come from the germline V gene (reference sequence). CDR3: CASSLGGYGELLQFF. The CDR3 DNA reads TGTGCCAGCAGCCTAGGAGGGTATGGGGAACTCTTGCAGTTCTTC.

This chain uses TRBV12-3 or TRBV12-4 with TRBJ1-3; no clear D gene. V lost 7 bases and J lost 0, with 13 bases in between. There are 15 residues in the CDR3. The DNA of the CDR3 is TGTGCCAGCATCGCGGGCGGGGACTCTGGAAACACCATATATTTT. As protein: CASIAGGDSGNTIYF.

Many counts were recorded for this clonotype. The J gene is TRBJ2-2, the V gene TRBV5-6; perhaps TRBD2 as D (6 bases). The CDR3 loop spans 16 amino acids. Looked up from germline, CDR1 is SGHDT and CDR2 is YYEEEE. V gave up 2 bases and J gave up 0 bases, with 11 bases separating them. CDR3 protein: CASSFGAGTNTGELFF. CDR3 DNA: TGTGCCAGCAGCTTCGGAGCGGGTACGAACACCGGGGAGCTGTTTTTT. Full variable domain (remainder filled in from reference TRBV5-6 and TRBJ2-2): DAGVTQSPTHLIKTRGQQVTLRCSPKSGHDTVSWYQQALGQGPQFIFQYYEEEERQRGNFPDRFSGHQFPNYSSELNVNALLLGDSALYLCASSFGAGTNTGELFFGEGSRLTVL.

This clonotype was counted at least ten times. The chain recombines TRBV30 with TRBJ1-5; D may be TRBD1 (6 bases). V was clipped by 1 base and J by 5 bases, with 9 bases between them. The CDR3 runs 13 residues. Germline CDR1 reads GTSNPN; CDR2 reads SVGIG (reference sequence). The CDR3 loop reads CAWSGTEDQPQHF. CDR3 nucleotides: TGTGCCTGGAGTGGGACAGAAGATCAGCCCCAGCATTTT.

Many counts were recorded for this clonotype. The CDR3 DNA reads TGTGCCAGCAGCTTAGTGTCGGGATACACAGATACGCAGTATTTT. Its translation is CASSLVSGYTDTQYF. The rearrangement joins TRBV7-9 to TRBJ2-3; the D gene is possibly TRBD2 (5 bases). The CDR3 consists of 15 residues. Per germline, CDR1 SEHNR and CDR2 FQNEAQ (reference sequence). V lost 1 base and J 2 bases, leaving 10 bases between the germline ends.

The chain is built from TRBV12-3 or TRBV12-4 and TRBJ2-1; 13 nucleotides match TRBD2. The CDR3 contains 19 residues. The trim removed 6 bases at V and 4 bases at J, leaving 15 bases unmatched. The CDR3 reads CASRPGLAGVFPRYNEQFF. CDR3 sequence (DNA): TGTGCCAGCAGACCAGGACTAGCGGGAGTTTTTCCTAGGTACAATGAGCAGTTCTTC.

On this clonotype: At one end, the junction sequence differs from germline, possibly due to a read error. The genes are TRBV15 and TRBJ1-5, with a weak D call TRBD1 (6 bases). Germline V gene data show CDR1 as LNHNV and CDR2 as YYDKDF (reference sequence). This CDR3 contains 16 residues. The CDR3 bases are TGTGCCACCCGCAGGGGAAGTTGGGCTAGCAATCAGCCCCAGCATTTT. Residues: CATRRGSWASNQPQHF.

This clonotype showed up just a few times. The CDR3 region is CASTHRQGIWYGYTF. The CDR3 bases are TGTGCCAGCACCCATCGACAGGGGATTTGGTATGGCTACACCTTC. The chain couples TRBV28 to TRBJ1-2, with 8 bases matching TRBD1. V was clipped by 7 bases and J by 5 bases; unmatched bases: 12. Germline CDR1 is MDHEN and CDR2 is SYDVKM. The length of the CDR3 is 15 residues.

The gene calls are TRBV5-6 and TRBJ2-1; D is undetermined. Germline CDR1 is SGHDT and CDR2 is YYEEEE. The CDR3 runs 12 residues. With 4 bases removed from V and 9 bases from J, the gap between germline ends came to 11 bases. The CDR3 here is CASSPRPGEQFF. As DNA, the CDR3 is TGTGCCAGCAGCCCGAGGCCTGGTGAGCAGTTCTTC.

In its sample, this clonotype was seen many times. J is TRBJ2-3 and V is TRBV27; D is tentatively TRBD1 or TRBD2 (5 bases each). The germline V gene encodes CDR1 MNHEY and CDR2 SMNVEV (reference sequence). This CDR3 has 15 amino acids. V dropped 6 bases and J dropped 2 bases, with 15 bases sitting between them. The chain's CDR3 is CASSSGTALTDTQYF. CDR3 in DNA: TGTGCCAGCAGCTCCGGGACCGCTCTCACAGATACGCAGTATTTT.

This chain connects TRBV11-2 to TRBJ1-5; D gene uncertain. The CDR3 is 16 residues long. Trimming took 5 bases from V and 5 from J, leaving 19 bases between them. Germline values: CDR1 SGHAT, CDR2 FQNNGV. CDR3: CASSPLRGTRDQPQHF. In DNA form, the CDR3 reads TGTGCCAGCAGCCCCCTGCGGGGAACCCGCGATCAGCCCCAGCATTTT.

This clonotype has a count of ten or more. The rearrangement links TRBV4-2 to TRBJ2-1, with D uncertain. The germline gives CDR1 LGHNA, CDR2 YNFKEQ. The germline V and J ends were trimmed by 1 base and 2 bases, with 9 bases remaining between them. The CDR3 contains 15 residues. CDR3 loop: CASSQGTNPYNEQFF. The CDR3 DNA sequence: TGTGCCAGCAGCCAAGGAACTAACCCCTACAATGAGCAGTTCTTC.

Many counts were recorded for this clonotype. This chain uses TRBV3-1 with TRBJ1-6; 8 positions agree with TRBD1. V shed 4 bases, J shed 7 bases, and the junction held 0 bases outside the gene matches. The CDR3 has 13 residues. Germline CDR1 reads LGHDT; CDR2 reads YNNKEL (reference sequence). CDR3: CASSRDRNSPLHF. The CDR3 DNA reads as TGTGCCAGCAGCCGGGACAGGAATTCACCCCTCCACTTT.

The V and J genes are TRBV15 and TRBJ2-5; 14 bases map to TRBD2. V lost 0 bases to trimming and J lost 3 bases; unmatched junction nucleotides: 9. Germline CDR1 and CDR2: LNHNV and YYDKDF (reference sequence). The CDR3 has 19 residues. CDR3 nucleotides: TGTGCCACCAGCAGAGATTTAGGGACTAGCGGGAGACACAAAGAGACCCAGTACTTC. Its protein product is CATSRDLGTSGRHKETQYF.

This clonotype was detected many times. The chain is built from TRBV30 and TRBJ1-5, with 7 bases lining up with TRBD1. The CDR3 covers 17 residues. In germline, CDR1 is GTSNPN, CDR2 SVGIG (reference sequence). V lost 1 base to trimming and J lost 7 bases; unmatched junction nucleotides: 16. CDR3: CAWSGTPGQPWDQPQHF. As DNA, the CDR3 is TGTGCCTGGAGTGGAACTCCGGGACAGCCATGGGACCAGCCCCAGCATTTT.

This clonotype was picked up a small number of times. The CDR3: CSARERDGNEQFF. Written as DNA, the CDR3 is TGCAGTGCTAGAGAGCGGGACGGGAATGAGCAGTTCTTC. The gene calls are TRBV20-1 and TRBJ2-1; weak D call: TRBD2 (6 bases). The CDR3 spans 13 residues. Germline loops: CDR1 DFQATT, CDR2 SNEGSKA (reference sequence). V was trimmed by 0 bases and J by 7 bases, leaving 10 bases between them.

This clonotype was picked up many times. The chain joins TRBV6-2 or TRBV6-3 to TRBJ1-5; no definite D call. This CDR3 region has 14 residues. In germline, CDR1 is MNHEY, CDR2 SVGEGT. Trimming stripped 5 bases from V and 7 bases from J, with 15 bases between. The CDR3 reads CASSRTTSVQPQHF. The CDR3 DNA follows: TGTGCCAGCAGTAGGACCACAAGTGTACAGCCCCAGCATTTT.

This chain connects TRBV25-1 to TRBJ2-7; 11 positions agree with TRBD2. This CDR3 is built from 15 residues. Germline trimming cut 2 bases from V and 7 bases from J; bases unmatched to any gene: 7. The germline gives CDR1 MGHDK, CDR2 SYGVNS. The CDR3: CASSELAGGFDEQYF. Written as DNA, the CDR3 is TGTGCCAGCAGTGAACTAGCGGGAGGCTTCGATGAGCAGTACTTC.

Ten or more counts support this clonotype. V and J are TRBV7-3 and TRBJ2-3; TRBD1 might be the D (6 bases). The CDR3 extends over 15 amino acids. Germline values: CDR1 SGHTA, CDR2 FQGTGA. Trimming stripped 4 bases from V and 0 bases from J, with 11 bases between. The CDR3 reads CASSYDRTSTDTQYF. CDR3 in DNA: TGTGCCAGCAGCTATGACAGGACCAGCACAGATACGCAGTATTTT.

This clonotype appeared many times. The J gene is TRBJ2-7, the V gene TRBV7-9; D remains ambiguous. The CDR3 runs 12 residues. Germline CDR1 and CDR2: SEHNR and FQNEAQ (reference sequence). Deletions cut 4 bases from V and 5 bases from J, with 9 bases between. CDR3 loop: CASSSSLDEQYF. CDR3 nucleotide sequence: TGTGCCAGCAGCTCCAGTTTGGACGAGCAGTACTTC.

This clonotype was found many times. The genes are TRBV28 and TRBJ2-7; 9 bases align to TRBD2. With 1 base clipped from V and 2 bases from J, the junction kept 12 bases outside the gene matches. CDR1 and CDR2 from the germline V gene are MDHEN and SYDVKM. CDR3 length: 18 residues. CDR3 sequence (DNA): TGTGCCAGCAGTTTATTCCCGGGGGGTAGCGGGAGAACCTACGAGCAGTACTTC. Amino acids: CASSLFPGGSGRTYEQYF.

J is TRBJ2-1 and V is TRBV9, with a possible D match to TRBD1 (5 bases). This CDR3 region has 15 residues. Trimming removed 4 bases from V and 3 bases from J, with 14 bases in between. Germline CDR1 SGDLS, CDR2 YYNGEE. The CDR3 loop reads CASSPRDSLYNEQFF. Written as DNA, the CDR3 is TGTGCCAGCAGCCCCCGAGACAGTCTCTACAATGAGCAGTTCTTC.

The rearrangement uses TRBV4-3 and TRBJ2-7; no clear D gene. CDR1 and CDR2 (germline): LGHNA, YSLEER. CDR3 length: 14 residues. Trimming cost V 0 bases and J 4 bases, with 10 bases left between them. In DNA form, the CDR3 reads TGCGCCAGCAGCCAAGATCTTGGGCAGTACGAGCAGTACTTC. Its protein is CASSQDLGQYEQYF.

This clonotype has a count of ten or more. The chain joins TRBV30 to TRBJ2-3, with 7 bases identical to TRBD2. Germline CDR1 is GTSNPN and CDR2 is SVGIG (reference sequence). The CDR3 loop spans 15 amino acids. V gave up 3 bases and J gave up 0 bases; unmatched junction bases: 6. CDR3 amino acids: CAWRLGRPSTDTQYF. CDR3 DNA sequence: TGTGCCTGGAGGCTCGGGAGGCCTAGCACAGATACGCAGTATTTT.

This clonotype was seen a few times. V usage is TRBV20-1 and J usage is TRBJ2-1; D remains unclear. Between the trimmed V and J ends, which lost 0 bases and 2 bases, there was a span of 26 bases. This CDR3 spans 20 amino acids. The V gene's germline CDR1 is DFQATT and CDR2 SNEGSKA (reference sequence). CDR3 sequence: CSARDLTENSVYKTYNEQFF. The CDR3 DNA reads TGCAGTGCTAGAGATTTGACGGAGAACAGCGTGTACAAAACCTACAATGAGCAGTTCTTC.

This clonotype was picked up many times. CDR3 in amino acids: CASSQSTGSQPQHF. The CDR3 region has the DNA TGTGCCAGCAGCCAGTCGACAGGTTCTCAGCCCCAGCATTTT. The chain couples TRBV7-9 to TRBJ1-5, with TRBD1 as a possible D gene (6 bases). This CDR3 spans 14 amino acids. Trimming shortened V by 5 bases and J by 6 bases, and 14 bases separated the two germline ends. The germline gives CDR1 SEHNR, CDR2 FQNEAQ (reference sequence).